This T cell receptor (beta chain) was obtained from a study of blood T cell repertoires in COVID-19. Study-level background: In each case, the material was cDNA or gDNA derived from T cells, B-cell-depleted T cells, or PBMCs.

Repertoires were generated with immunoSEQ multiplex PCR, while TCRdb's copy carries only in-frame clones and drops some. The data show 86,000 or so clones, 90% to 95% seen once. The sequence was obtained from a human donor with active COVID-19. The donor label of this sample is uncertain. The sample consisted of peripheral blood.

The CDR3 DNA sequence: TGTGCCACGGACAGGCACCTACGGGAGAATTCACCCCTCCACTTT. Its protein is CATDRHLRENSPLHF. The J gene is TRBJ1-6, the V gene TRBV10-3; 7 bases fit TRBD1. The CDR3 spans 15 residues. Per the germline V gene, CDR1 is ENHRY and CDR2 is SYGVKD. The J segment lost 7 bases and the V segment lost 10 bases, leaving 13 bases of the junction unmatched.